The 9 T cell receptor beta chains below all came from one sample that was sequenced in a study of T cell changes during pregnancy in multiple sclerosis. Some clones are missing from TCRdb's copy, which holds only in-frame ones; the method was immunoSEQ multiplex PCR. The sample records about 130,000 clones, 96% being singletons. The sample in question was peripheral blood, obtained after pregnancy. These TCRs come from a female donor with multiple sclerosis, enrolled in a pregnancy study.

The V call is TRBV27, the J call TRBJ2-7; possibly TRBD1 for D (6 bases). CDR1 is MNHEY, CDR2 SMNVEV, per germline (reference sequence). The CDR3 has 11 amino acids. Between the trimmed V and J ends, which lost 8 bases and 6 bases, there was a span of 11 bases. CDR3 protein: CASGTGSEQYF. CDR3 in DNA: TGTGCCAGCGGCACAGGGAGCGAGCAGTACTTC.

The chain has TRBV27 and TRBJ1-3; D is ambiguous. With 0 bases removed from V and 2 bases from J, the gap between germline ends came to 5 bases. The V gene's germline CDR1 is MNHEY and CDR2 SMNVEV (reference sequence). The CDR3 contains 14 residues. CDR3 in amino acids: CASSLSGTGNTIYF. CDR3 in DNA: TGTGCCAGCAGTTTATCCGGGACTGGAAACACCATATATTTT.

The chain is built from TRBV19 and TRBJ1-4; D call uncertain. The CDR3 is 15 amino acids. The germline gives CDR1 LNHDA, CDR2 SQIVND (reference sequence). Trimming shortened V by 3 bases and J by 3 bases, and 11 bases separated the two germline ends. CDR3 DNA: TGTGCCAGTAGTATTTTGACAAGGCCTAATGAAAAACTGTTTTTT. It is translated as CASSILTRPNEKLFF.

V and J are TRBV18 and TRBJ2-1, with D perhaps TRBD1 (5 bases). CDR3 length: 16 amino acids. CDR1 is KGHSH, CDR2 LQKENI, per germline. The V and J ends lost 4 bases and 1 base respectively, with 14 bases between them. CDR3 sequence reads: CASSHARTLSYNEQFF. The CDR3 DNA reads TGTGCCAGCTCACATGCCCGGACACTATCCTACAATGAGCAGTTCTTC. Full variable domain (missing parts from reference TRBV18 and TRBJ2-1): NAGVMQNPRHLVRRRGQEARLRCSPMKGHSHVYWYRQLPEEGLKFMVYLQKENIIDESGMPKERFSAEFPKEGPSILRIQQVVRGDSAAYFCASSHARTLSYNEQFFGPGTRLTVL.

CDR3 region: CASSDPQGLYGYTF. CDR3 DNA sequence: TGTGCCAGCAGTGACCCCCAGGGACTCTATGGCTACACCTTC. This chain joins TRBV2 and TRBJ1-2; a possible D gene is TRBD1 (5 bases). The CDR3 contains 14 residues. CDR1 is SNHLY, CDR2 FYNNEI, per germline. V lost 3 bases, J lost 4 bases, and 12 bases lay in between. Full variable domain (rest looked up from reference TRBV2 and TRBJ1-2): EPEVTQTPSHQVTQMGQEVILRCVPISNHLYFYWYRQILGQKVEFLVSFYNNEISEKSEIFDDQFSVERPDGSNFTLKIRSTKLEDSAMYFCASSDPQGLYGYTFGSGTRLTVV.

V gene TRBV5-1 combines with J gene TRBJ1-2, with D possibly being TRBD1 (6 bases). V was pared by 3 bases and J by 2 bases, with 14 bases between. The V gene's germline CDR1 is SGHRS and CDR2 YFSETQ. The CDR3 covers 15 residues. The CDR3 coding sequence is TGCGCCAGCAGCTACGCCGACAGGCCCAACTATGGCTACACCTTC. Translation gives CASSYADRPNYGYTF.

The V gene is TRBV6-5, the J gene TRBJ1-5, with D possibly matching TRBD1 (5 bases). From germline, CDR1 is MNHEY and CDR2 SVGAGI. Trimming removed 4 bases from V and 1 base from J, with 14 bases in between. This CDR3 region has 16 residues. DNA for the CDR3: TGTGCCAGCAGTTCGGGAGCCCGGGGGAGCAATCAGCCCCAGCATTTT. Translated, it gives CASSSGARGSNQPQHF.

The rearrangement uses TRBV13 and TRBJ2-2; 8 nucleotides line up with TRBD1. Germline V gives CDR1 PRHDT, CDR2 FYEKMQ (reference sequence). The CDR3 contains 17 residues. V lost 4 bases and J lost 4; bases outside the gene matches: 11. The CDR3 sequence: CASSSTRTGRVTGELFF. CDR3 DNA: TGTGCCAGCAGCTCGACGCGGACAGGGCGCGTCACCGGGGAGCTGTTTTTT.

The chain's CDR3 is CASKDPGTANTEAFF. The CDR3 DNA reads TGTGCCAGTAAGGACCCCGGGACAGCGAACACTGAAGCTTTCTTT. V and J are TRBV19 and TRBJ1-1; 7 nucleotides agree with TRBD1. From germline, CDR1 is LNHDA and CDR2 SQIVND (reference sequence). Trimming removed 7 bases from V and 1 base from J; junction bases left unmatched: 9. This CDR3 contains 15 residues.